This T cell receptor beta chain was documented in a study of cytomegalovirus exposure and HLA in healthy donors. The germline V gene encodes CDR1 MNHNS and CDR2 SASEGT. The CDR3 covers 16 residues. The ends were cut back, 0 bases at V and 5 bases at J, with 16 bases in the middle. The data were produced by immunoSEQ multiplex PCR, yet TCRdb's version contains in-frame clones alone and is incomplete. The table lists 150,000 to 200,000 clones, approximately 80% of them singletons. A word on this clone: Its antigen is undetermined.

Study results and caveats: Confirmation in vitro established that a few CMV-associated chains were specific for CMV antigens. Rarity characterized most TCR sequences, yet some public TCRs appeared in many donors. Overall, about 160 TCR beta chains were annotated as cytomegalovirus-associated.

Sequencing was carried out using PBMCs. The receptor comes from a man between 18 and 29 years old in good health and CMV-seropositive. J is TRBJ1-2 and V is TRBV6-1, with D tentatively TRBD1 (5 bases). DNA of the CDR3: TGTGCCAGCAGTGAAGCCGGTAGTGGGGCAGGGTATGGCTACACCTTC. As protein: CASSEAGSGAGYGYTF.